These 17 T cell receptor beta chains originate from one sample sequenced in a study of T cells in women clearing cervical HPV infection. TCRdb keeps only in-frame clones here, not all; method: immunoSEQ multiplex PCR. Its table lists some 33,000 clones. The specimen sequenced was blood buffy coat. These TCRs come from a woman between 18 and 70 years old with a cervical HPV16 infection that either progressed to CIN3+ or cleared (not recorded which).

With respect to this clone: Sequencing ends 3 residues short of the CDR3 end; the germline J gene provides the rest. This chain uses TRBV29-1 with TRBJ1-5; D is uncertain. V gave up 0 bases and J gave up 6 bases, with 6 bases separating them. Germline CDR1 SQVTM, CDR2 ANQGSEA. This CDR3 region has 12 residues. Incomplete CDR3 DNA: TGCAGCGTTGAAGAAGTCGGTCAGCCC. This codes for CSVEEVGQP. The CDR3 in full is CSVEEVGQPQHF.

CDR3 region: CSARGLAATRGARYEQYF. The CDR3 bases that were read are TGCAGTGCTAGAGGCCTAGCGGCTACCCGAGGAGCCCGATACGAG. This chain links TRBV20-1 with TRBJ2-7; 7 bases align to TRBD2. The CDR3 end falls 3 residues outside the read, so it is completed with the germline J gene. The J segment lost 4 bases and the V segment lost 1 base, leaving 19 bases of the junction unmatched. The germline gives CDR1 DFQATT, CDR2 SNEGSKA (reference sequence). The CDR3 length is 18 residues.

The sequenced CDR3 bases are TGTGCCAGTAGTACCGCCACTAGCGGGGGGTACAATGAG. This encodes CASSTATSGGYNE. The CDR3 reads in full as CASSTATSGGYNEQFF. This rearrangement joins TRBV19 to TRBJ2-1; 12 positions match TRBD2. The read terminates 3 residues ahead of where the CDR3 ends, so the germline J gene completes it. Losses at the gene ends were 4 bases for V and 4 bases for J; bases not matched to a gene: 5. Germline V gene sequence: CDR1 LNHDA, CDR2 SQIVND (reference sequence). This CDR3 spans 16 amino acids.

A note on this clone: The CDR3 goes on 3 residues after the read ends, and that part is filled in from the germline J gene. This chain uses TRBV23-1 with TRBJ2-7, with 8 positions matching TRBD1. TRBV23-1 is an ORF for which the function is uncertain. The CDR3 contains 14 residues. Germline trimming cut 6 bases from V and 5 bases from J; bases unmatched to any gene: 9. CDR3 amino acids: CASRATGDYDEQYF. The CDR3 DNA, read in part, is TGCGCCAGCAGAGCGACAGGGGATTACGACGAG.

The part of the CDR3 DNA that was read is TGTGCCAGCAGCCAATGGCACATCTCTGAA. This encodes CASSQWHISE. The complete CDR3 reads CASSQWHISEAFF. The V call is TRBV14, the J call TRBJ1-1; D is unresolved. The sequence runs out 3 residues before the end of the CDR3; the remainder is reconstructed from the germline J gene. The V end lost 2 bases, the J end lost 6 bases, and 10 bases lay between the germline ends. In germline, CDR1 is SGHDN, CDR2 FVKESK. CDR3 size: 13 residues.

A word on this clone: The read stops 3 residues short of the end of the CDR3; the missing end is completed from the germline J gene. The rearrangement uses TRBV5-6 and TRBJ1-1; a weak D match, TRBD1 (5 bases). Germline V gene lookup returns CDR1 SGHDT and CDR2 YYEEEE. The V gene lost 6 bases and the J gene lost 1 base, with 13 bases spanning the gap. CDR3 length: 14 amino acids. The part of the CDR3 DNA that was read is TGTGCCAGCACCTTTGGGGCCCCGAACACTGAA. It specifies CASTFGAPNTE. The whole CDR3 sequence reads CASTFGAPNTEAFF. The whole variable domain, remainder taken from reference TRBV5-6 and TRBJ1-1, is DAGVTQSPTHLIKTRGQQVTLRCSPKSGHDTVSWYQQALGQGPQFIFQYYEEEERQRGNFPDRFSGHQFPNYSSELNVNALLLGDSALYLCASTFGAPNTEAFFGQGTRLTVV.

Notes on this clone: The sequence runs out 3 residues before the end of the CDR3; the remainder is reconstructed from the germline J gene. The chain joins TRBV7-7 to TRBJ2-3, with a tentative D call TRBD2 (6 bases). The CDR3 spans 13 residues. Germline V gene lookup returns CDR1 SSHAT and CDR2 FNYEAQ (reference sequence). CDR3 bases read: TGTGCCAGCAGCTTATGGGGACTGGAGACG. It encodes CASSLWGLET. The entire CDR3 protein reads CASSLWGLETQYF.

To note about this clone: The read finishes 3 residues shy of the CDR3 end, and the germline J gene is used to complete it. V and J are TRBV5-1 and TRBJ1-2; a possible D gene is TRBD1 (6 bases). From germline, CDR1 is SGHRS and CDR2 YFSETQ. The germline V and J ends were trimmed by 4 bases and 6 bases, with 16 bases remaining between them. The CDR3 covers 14 residues. The CDR3 bases that were read are TGCGCCAGCAGCCCCAAGTCAGGGGTTGATGGC. It encodes CASSPKSGVDG. The whole CDR3 reads CASSPKSGVDGYTF. Full variable domain (rest looked up from reference TRBV5-1 and TRBJ1-2): KAGVTQTPRYLIKTRGQQVTLSCSPISGHRSVSWYQQTPGQGLQFLFEYFSETQRNKGNFPGRFSGRQFSNSRSEMNVSTLELGDSALYLCASSPKSGVDGYTFGSGTRLTVV.

Concerning this clone: The sequenced fragment ends 3 residues before the CDR3 boundary, so the rest is inferred from the germline J gene. V is TRBV5-1 and J is TRBJ2-2; D is unresolved. Germline lookup yields CDR1 SGHRS and CDR2 YFSETQ. There are 13 residues in the CDR3. V was pared by 4 bases and J by 0 bases, with 4 bases between. The CDR3 here is CASSATNTGELFF. The CDR3 bases that were read are TGCGCCAGCAGCGCTACGAACACCGGGGAG. Full variable domain (remainder filled in from reference TRBV5-1 and TRBJ2-2): KAGVTQTPRYLIKTRGQQVTLSCSPISGHRSVSWYQQTPGQGLQFLFEYFSETQRNKGNFPGRFSGRQFSNSRSEMNVSTLELGDSALYLCASSATNTGELFFGEGSRLTVL.

Turning to this clone: The read falls 3 residues short of the CDR3 end, and the missing part is taken from the germline J gene. The chain joins TRBV20-1 to TRBJ2-1; 8 nucleotides agree with TRBD2. The junction had 4 bases not matched to a gene; V was cut back by 0 bases and J by 3 bases. Germline V gene lookup returns CDR1 DFQATT and CDR2 SNEGSKA (reference sequence). The CDR3 runs to 15 residues. Incomplete CDR3 DNA: TGCAGTGCTAGAGACCAGCGGGGGAACTACAATGAG. Translation gives CSARDQRGNYNE. The whole CDR3 sequence is CSARDQRGNYNEQFF.

Turning to this clone: The read finishes 3 residues shy of the CDR3 end, and the germline J gene is used to complete it. The chain carries TRBV19 and TRBJ1-5; possible D gene TRBD1, 5 bases. The germline gives CDR1 LNHDA, CDR2 SQIVND (reference sequence). The V and J ends lost 3 bases and 0 bases respectively, with 12 bases between them. This CDR3 region has 16 residues. The sequenced CDR3 bases are TGTGCCAGTAGTATCCCGACAGTCTTTAGCAATCAGCCC. Residues: CASSIPTVFSNQP. The CDR3 reads in full as CASSIPTVFSNQPQHF. Filled out from reference TRBV19 and TRBJ1-5, the complete variable domain reads DGGITQSPKYLFRKEGQNVTLSCEQNLNHDAMYWYRQDPGQGLRLIYYSQIVNDFQKGDIAEGYSVSREKKESFPLTVTSAQKNPTAFYLCASSIPTVFSNQPQHFGDGTRLSIL.

Note on this clone: Read coverage stops 3 residues before the CDR3 terminus; the germline J gene supplies the remainder. V gene TRBV5-1 combines with J gene TRBJ2-5, with D hard to call. The V end was cut by 3 bases, the J end by 2 bases, with 14 bases between. CDR3 length: 15 residues. CDR1 is SGHRS, CDR2 YFSETQ, per germline. CDR3 DNA (partial): TGCGCCAGCAGCTGGGCAGGTGGGCAGCAAGAGACC. Translated, it gives CASSWAGGQQET. The whole CDR3 protein reads CASSWAGGQQETQYF.

As concerns this clone: The CDR3 is cut off 3 residues early in the read; its end comes from the germline J gene. This chain joins TRBV19 and TRBJ2-5; tentative D call: TRBD1 (6 bases). Germline V gene data show CDR1 as LNHDA and CDR2 as SQIVND (reference sequence). There are 13 residues in the CDR3. Trimming took 4 bases from V and 6 from J, leaving 12 bases between them. The CDR3 sequence: CASSTDRQKTQYF. CDR3 bases read: TGTGCCAGTAGTACAGACAGGCAGAAGACC.

Turning to this clone: From the germline J gene comes the end of the CDR3, since the read stops 3 residues before it. The chain combines TRBV28 with TRBJ2-7; 14 nucleotides match TRBD2. The ends lost 6 bases at V and 3 bases at J; junction bases unmatched: 4. Germline lookup yields CDR1 MDHEN and CDR2 SYDVKM. The CDR3 loop spans 15 amino acids. The CDR3 reads CASRTGLAGGYEQYF. CDR3 DNA, as far as it was read: TGTGCCAGCAGAACTGGACTAGCGGGAGGCTACGAG.

As regards this clone: With the read ending 3 residues before the CDR3 end, the germline J gene is used to fill in that end. J is TRBJ2-5 and V is TRBV4-1; possibly TRBD1 for D (6 bases). Between the trimmed V and J ends, which lost 2 bases and 1 base, there was a span of 11 bases. This CDR3 region has 15 residues. Germline CDR1 reads MGHRA; CDR2 reads YSYEKL. CDR3 bases read: TGCGCCAGCAGCCAAAAAACAGGGATCCAAGAGACC. It specifies CASSQKTGIQET. The full CDR3 protein reads CASSQKTGIQETQYF.

Regarding this clone: With the read ending 3 residues before the CDR3 end, the germline J gene is used to fill in that end. This chain connects TRBV28 to TRBJ2-3; no clear D. The germline V and J ends were trimmed by 2 bases and 2 bases, with 5 bases remaining between them. Germline CDR1 MDHEN, CDR2 SYDVKM. The CDR3 is 13 amino acids. CDR3 bases read: TGTGCCAGCAGTTTACTCCTCACAGATACG. Translation: CASSLLLTDT. The entire CDR3 protein is CASSLLLTDTQYF. Using reference TRBV28 and TRBJ2-3 for the parts outside the CDR3, the full variable domain is DVKVTQSSRYLVKRTGEKVFLECVQDMDHENMFWYRQDPGLGLRLIYFSYDVKMKEKGDIPEGYSVSREKKERFSLILESASTNQTSMYLCASSLLLTDTQYFGPGTRLTVL.

Concerning this clone: Sequencing ends 3 residues short of the CDR3 end; the germline J gene provides the rest. The V call is TRBV5-6, the J call TRBJ1-2, with no clear D. The CDR3 length is 12 residues. Deletions cut 6 bases from V and 7 bases from J, with 13 bases between. Germline CDR1 reads SGHDT; CDR2 reads YYEEEE. Incomplete CDR3 DNA: TGTGCCAGCACCGAGGCGGGCCGTGGC. This gives the protein CASTEAGRG. The whole CDR3 sequence is CASTEAGRGYTF.